One sample yielded the 12 T cell receptor beta chains listed below, sequenced in a study of cytomegalovirus exposure and HLA in healthy donors. PCR primers comprised 60 Vbeta and 13 Jbeta primers. Clones were sequenced by immunoSEQ multiplex PCR, and TCRdb holds only the in-frame ones, with some missing. The table lists about 120,000 clones, over 60% of them singletons. The material sequenced was PBMCs. These receptors all stem from a female donor in good health and CMV-seronegative.

The genes are TRBV4-2 and TRBJ1-4, with no clear D. Trimming left V 1 base short and J 4 bases short, with 7 bases between. The germline V gene has CDR1 LGHNA and CDR2 YNFKEQ. This CDR3 comprises 14 residues. The CDR3 spells CASSQGQINEKLFF. The DNA for the CDR3 is TGTGCCAGCAGCCAAGGGCAGATTAATGAAAAACTGTTTTTT.

The gene calls are TRBV5-1 and TRBJ1-2; unclear D gene. The ends were cut back, 4 bases at V and 0 bases at J, with 13 bases in the middle. In germline, CDR1 is SGHRS, CDR2 YFSETQ. The CDR3 totals 15 residues. CDR3 loop: CASSQNSSPNYGYTF. CDR3 coding DNA: TGCGCCAGCAGCCAAAACAGTAGTCCTAACTATGGCTACACCTTC.

The chain combines TRBV7-6 with TRBJ2-7; D is perhaps TRBD1 (6 bases). Germline CDR1 SGHVS, CDR2 FNYEAQ. The germline V and J ends were trimmed by 1 base and 6 bases, with 16 bases remaining between them. This CDR3 comprises 15 residues. The CDR3 reads CASSLVPGVRSEQYF. The CDR3 DNA sequence: TGTGCCAGCAGCTTAGTCCCAGGGGTTCGTTCCGAGCAGTACTTC.

J is TRBJ2-5 and V is TRBV28; 9 bases match TRBD1. The V segment lost 7 bases and the J segment 4 bases; nucleotides outside the gene matches: 10. The CDR3 loop spans 15 amino acids. CDR1 is MDHEN, CDR2 SYDVKM, per germline. The CDR3 protein is CASTRSGQGRETQYF. Here the CDR3 DNA reads TGTGCCAGCACCAGATCGGGACAGGGCCGAGAGACCCAGTACTTC.

The chain links TRBV2 to TRBJ2-1, with 8 bases aligning to TRBD2. V lost 6 bases and J lost 8; bases outside the gene matches: 6. CDR3 length equals 13 residues. Germline V lookup: CDR1 SNHLY, CDR2 FYNNEI. The CDR3 reads CASSVRLAYEQFF. The CDR3 coding sequence is TGTGCCAGCAGCGTCAGACTAGCGTATGAGCAGTTCTTC.

The V gene is TRBV7-3, the J gene TRBJ1-3; D unresolved. The CDR3 has 12 residues. V was pared by 8 bases and J by 3 bases, with 8 bases between. Germline CDR1 SGHTA, CDR2 FQGTGA. The DNA for the CDR3 is TGTGCCAGCGGAGGGAATGGAAACACCATATATTTT. It encodes CASGGNGNTIYF.

This sequence joins TRBV6-5 and TRBJ2-2; no reliable D call. There are 16 residues in the CDR3. The germline gives CDR1 MNHEY, CDR2 SVGAGI. The V end lost 4 bases, the J end lost 3 bases, and 15 bases lay between the germline ends. The CDR3 sequence is CASSSYDTHDTGELFF. In DNA form, the CDR3 reads TGTGCCAGCAGTTCCTACGACACCCACGACACCGGGGAGCTGTTTTTT.

This clone was seen just once. The chain employs TRBV27 and TRBJ1-2; 8 nucleotides match TRBD1. The length of the CDR3 is 13 residues. Germline V CDR1 and CDR2: MNHEY, SMNVEV (reference sequence). V was clipped by 2 bases and J by 5 bases; unmatched bases: 1. The DNA of the CDR3 is TGTGCCAGCAGTTTAAGGACAGGGTATGGCTACACCTTC. Translating it yields CASSLRTGYGYTF.

In this sample, this clone turned up a few times. The rearrangement uses TRBV5-1 and TRBJ2-1; 15 bases are a match to TRBD2. With V trimmed by 5 bases and J by 7 bases, 25 bases remained unmatched. Per the germline V gene, CDR1 is SGHRS and CDR2 is YFSETQ. The CDR3 spans 22 residues. The CDR3 reads CASRFRRTPGLAGGPVGNEQFF. The CDR3 nucleotides read TGCGCCAGCAGATTTAGGCGTACTCCGGGACTAGCGGGGGGTCCCGTGGGGAATGAGCAGTTCTTC.

This clone was seen once. The rearrangement uses TRBV28 and TRBJ2-7; no definite D call. Trimming took off 3 bases at V and 1 base at J, with 7 bases between the two ends. The CDR3 spans 13 residues. Germline CDR1 MDHEN, CDR2 SYDVKM. The CDR3 spells CASSLKHSYEQYF. In DNA form, the CDR3 reads TGTGCCAGCAGTTTGAAGCATTCCTACGAGCAGTACTTC.

This clone showed up just a few times. The chain links TRBV6-5 to TRBJ2-7, with a tentative D call TRBD1 (5 bases). Trimming left V 6 bases short and J 4 bases short, with 7 bases between. The CDR3 consists of 11 residues. Germline CDR1 and CDR2: MNHEY and SVGAGI. CDR3 sequence (DNA): TGTGCCAGCAGGACAGTATACGAGCAGTACTTC. Its translation is CASRTVYEQYF.

This clone was detected only a few times. The chain combines TRBV15 with TRBJ1-6, with 8 bases matching TRBD1. This CDR3 has 15 amino acids. The trim removed 3 bases at V and 5 bases at J, leaving 3 bases unmatched. Germline assignment: CDR1 LNHNV and CDR2 YYDKDF (reference sequence). CDR3 sequence reads: CATSSDRGNNSPLHF. The CDR3 bases are TGTGCCACCAGCAGTGACAGGGGAAATAATTCACCCCTCCACTTT. The full variable domain, its missing parts supplied by reference TRBV15 and TRBJ1-6, is DAMVIQNPRYQVTQFGKPVTLSCSQTLNHNVMYWYQQKSSQAPKLLFHYYDKDFNNEADTPDNFQSRRPNTSFCFLDIRSPGLGDTAMYLCATSSDRGNNSPLHFGNGTRLTVT.